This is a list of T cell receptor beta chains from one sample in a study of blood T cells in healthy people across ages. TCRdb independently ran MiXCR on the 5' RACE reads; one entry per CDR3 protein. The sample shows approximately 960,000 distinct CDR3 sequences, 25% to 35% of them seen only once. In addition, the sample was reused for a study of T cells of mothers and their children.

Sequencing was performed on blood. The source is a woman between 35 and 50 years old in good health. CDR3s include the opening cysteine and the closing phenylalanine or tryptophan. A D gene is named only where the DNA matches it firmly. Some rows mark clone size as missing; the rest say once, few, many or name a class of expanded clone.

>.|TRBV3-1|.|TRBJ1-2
CASSQEAGANYGYTF
TGTGCCAGCAGCCAAGAAGCAGGGGCCAACTATGGCTACACCTTC
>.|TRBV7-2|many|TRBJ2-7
CASSLDKGQTYEQYF
TGTGCCAGCAGCTTAGATAAGGGGCAGACCTACGAGCAGTACTTC
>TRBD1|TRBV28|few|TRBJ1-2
CASSVPGQTYGYTF
TGTGCCAGCAGCGTACCGGGACAGACATATGGCTACACCTTC
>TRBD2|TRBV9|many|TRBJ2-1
CASSPQGLAKYNEQFF
TGTGCCAGCAGCCCCCAGGGACTAGCGAAGTACAATGAGCAGTTCTTC
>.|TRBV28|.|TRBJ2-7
CASSHAGKGSYEQYF
TGTGCCAGCAGTCATGCCGGAAAGGGCTCCTACGAGCAGTACTTC
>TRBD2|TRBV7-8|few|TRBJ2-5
CASSLASSRRGQETQYF
TGTGCCAGCAGCTTAGCGAGCAGTCGGCGGGGGCAAGAGACCCAGTACTTC
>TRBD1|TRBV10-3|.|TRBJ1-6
CAITGVEGSPLHF
TGTGCCATTACAGGGGTTGAGGGTTCACCCCTCCACTTT
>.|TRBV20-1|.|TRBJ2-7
CSARDRRSSYEQYF
TGCAGTGCTAGAGATCGCAGGAGCTCCTACGAGCAGTACTTC
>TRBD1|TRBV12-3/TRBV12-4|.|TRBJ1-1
CASSQRGQRNTEAFF
TGTGCCAGCAGTCAAAGGGGACAGAGGAACACTGAAGCTTTCTTT
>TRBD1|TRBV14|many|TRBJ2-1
CASSQGLGQGPTEQFF
TGTGCCAGCAGCCAAGGCTTGGGACAGGGTCCCACTGAGCAGTTCTTC
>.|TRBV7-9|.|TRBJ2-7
CVSSLGDKIGYEQYF
TGTGTCAGCAGCTTAGGGGACAAAATAGGGTACGAGCAGTACTTC
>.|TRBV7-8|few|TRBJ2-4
CASSFRNGGRSKNIQYF
TGTGCCAGTAGCTTCCGGAACGGGGGCCGATCCAAAAACATTCAGTACTTC
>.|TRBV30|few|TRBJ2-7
CAWSELGFNEQYF
TGTGCCTGGAGTGAGCTCGGCTTCAACGAGCAGTACTTC
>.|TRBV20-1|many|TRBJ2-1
CSAVGRQQFYNEQFF
TGCAGTGCTGTAGGTCGACAGCAGTTTTACAATGAGCAGTTCTTC
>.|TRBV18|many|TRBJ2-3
CASSPLSIRVTDTQYF
TGTGCCAGCTCACCATTGAGTATACGAGTCACAGATACGCAGTATTTT
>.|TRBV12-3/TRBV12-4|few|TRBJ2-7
CASSLRGRGEQYF
TGTGCCAGCAGTTTGCGGGGTCGGGGCGAGCAGTACTTC
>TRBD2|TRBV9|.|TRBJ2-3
CASSVAGTRAGTDTQYF
TGTGCCAGCAGCGTCGCCGGGACTAGGGCGGGCACAGATACGCAGTATTTT
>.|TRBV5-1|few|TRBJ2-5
CASSSADEGQTQYF
TGCGCCAGCAGCTCCGCGGACGAGGGGCAGACCCAGTACTTC
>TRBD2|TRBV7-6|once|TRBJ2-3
CASSLNGLAGATDTQYF
TGTGCCAGCAGCCTCAACGGACTAGCGGGGGCCACAGATACGCAGTATTTT
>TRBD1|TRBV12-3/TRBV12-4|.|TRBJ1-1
CASSLRSGGYIEAFF
TGTGCCAGCAGTTTAAGATCAGGGGGTTACATTGAAGCTTTCTTT